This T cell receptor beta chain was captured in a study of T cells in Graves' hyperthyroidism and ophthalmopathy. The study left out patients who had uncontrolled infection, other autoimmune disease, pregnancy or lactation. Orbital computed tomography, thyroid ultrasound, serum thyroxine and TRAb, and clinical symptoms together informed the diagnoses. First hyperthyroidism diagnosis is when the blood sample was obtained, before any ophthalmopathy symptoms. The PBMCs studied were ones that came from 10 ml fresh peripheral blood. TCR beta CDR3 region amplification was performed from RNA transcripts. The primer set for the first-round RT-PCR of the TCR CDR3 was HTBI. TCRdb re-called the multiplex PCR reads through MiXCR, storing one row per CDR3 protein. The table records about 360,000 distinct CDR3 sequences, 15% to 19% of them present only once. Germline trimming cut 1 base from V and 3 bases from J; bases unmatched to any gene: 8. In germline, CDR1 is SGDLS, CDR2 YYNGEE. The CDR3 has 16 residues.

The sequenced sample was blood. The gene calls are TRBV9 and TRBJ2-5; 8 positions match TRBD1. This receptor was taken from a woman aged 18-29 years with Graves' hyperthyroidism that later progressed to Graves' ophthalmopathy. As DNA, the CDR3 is TGTGCCAGCAGCGTAAGGGCAGGGGGCAAGGAAGAGACCCAGTACTTC. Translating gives CASSVRAGGKEETQYF.